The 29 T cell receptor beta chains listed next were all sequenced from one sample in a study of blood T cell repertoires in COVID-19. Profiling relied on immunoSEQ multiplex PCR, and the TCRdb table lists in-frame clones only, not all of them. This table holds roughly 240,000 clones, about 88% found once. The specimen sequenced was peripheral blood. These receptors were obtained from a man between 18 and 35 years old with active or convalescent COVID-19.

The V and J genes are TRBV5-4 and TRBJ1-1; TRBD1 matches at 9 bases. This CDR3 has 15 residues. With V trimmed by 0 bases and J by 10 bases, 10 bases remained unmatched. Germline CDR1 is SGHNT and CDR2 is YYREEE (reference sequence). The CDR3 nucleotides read TGTGCCAGCAGCTTGGGTGCGGACAGGGGTAATAGAGCTTTCTTT. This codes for CASSLGADRGNRAFF.

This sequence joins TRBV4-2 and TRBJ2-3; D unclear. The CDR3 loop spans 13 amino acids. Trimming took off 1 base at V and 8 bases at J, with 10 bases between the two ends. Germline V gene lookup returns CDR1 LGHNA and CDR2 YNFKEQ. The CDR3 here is CASSQVTVSTQYF. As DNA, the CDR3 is TGTGCCAGCAGCCAAGTAACGGTAAGTACGCAGTATTTT.

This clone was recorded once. The DNA for the CDR3 is TGTGCCAGCAGCTACGGTGGAAAGGGGTCACCCCTCCACTTT. It is translated as CASSYGGKGSPLHF. J is TRBJ1-6 and V is TRBV11-3; D is possibly TRBD1 (5 bases). Trimming cost V 4 bases and J 10 bases, with 14 bases left between them. Germline lookup yields CDR1 SGHNT and CDR2 YENEEA. This CDR3 has 14 amino acids.

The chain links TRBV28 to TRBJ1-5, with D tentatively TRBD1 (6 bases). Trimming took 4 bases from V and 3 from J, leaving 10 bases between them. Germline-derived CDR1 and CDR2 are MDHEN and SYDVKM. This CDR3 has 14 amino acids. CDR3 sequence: CASSSGTLNQPQHF. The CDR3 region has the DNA TGTGCCAGCAGTTCTGGGACACTCAATCAGCCCCAGCATTTT.

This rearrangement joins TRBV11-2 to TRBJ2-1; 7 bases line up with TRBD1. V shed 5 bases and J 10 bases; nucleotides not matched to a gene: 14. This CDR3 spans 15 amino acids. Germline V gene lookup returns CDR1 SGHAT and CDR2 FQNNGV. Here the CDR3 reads CASSKAPRATGEQFF. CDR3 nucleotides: TGTGCCAGCAGCAAAGCCCCTAGGGCGACAGGGGAGCAGTTCTTC.

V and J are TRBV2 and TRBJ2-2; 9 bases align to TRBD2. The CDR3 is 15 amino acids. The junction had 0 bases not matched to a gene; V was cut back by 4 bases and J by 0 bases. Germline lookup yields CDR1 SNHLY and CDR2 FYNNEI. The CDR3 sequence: CASSGLAANTGELFF. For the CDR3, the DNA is TGTGCCAGCAGTGGACTAGCGGCGAACACCGGGGAGCTGTTTTTT.

The CDR3: CSVDGRRKGPTGDSKSPPYGYTF. The CDR3 DNA reads as TGCAGCGTTGACGGAAGGCGAAAGGGGCCGACCGGGGACAGCAAATCCCCACCCTATGGCTACACCTTC. The rearrangement joins TRBV29-1 to TRBJ1-2; 7 positions match TRBD1. The CDR3 runs 23 residues. CDR1 and CDR2 from the germline V gene are SQVTM and ANQGSEA. Trimming took 3 bases from V and 4 from J; bases not matched to a gene: 35.

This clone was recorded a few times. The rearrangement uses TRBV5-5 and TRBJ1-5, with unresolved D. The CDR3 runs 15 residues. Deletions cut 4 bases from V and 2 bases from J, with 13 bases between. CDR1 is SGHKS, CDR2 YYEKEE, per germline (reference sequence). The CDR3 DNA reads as TGTGCCAGCAGCCGAGACCCGGGAGGCAATCAGCCCCAGCATTTT. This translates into CASSRDPGGNQPQHF.

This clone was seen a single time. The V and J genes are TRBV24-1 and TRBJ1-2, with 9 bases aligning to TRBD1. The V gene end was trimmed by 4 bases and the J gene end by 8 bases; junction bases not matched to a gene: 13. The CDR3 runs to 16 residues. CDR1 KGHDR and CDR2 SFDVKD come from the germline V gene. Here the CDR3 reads CATSDQTQGAVGGYTF. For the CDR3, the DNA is TGTGCCACCAGTGACCAAACACAGGGGGCCGTGGGAGGCTACACCTTC.

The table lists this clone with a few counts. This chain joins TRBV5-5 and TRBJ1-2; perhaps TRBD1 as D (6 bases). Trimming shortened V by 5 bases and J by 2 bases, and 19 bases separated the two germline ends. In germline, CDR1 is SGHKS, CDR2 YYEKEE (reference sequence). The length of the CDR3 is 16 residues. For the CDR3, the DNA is TGTGCCAGCAGACCCCAATACAGGGTCATGAACTATGGCTACACCTTC. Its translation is CASRPQYRVMNYGYTF.

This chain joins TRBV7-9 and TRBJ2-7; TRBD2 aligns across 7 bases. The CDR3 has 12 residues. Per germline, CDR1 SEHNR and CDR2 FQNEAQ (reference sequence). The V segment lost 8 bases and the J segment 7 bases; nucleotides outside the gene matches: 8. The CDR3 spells CASQPLGGEQYF. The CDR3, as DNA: TGTGCCAGCCAGCCCCTGGGGGGGGAGCAGTACTTC.

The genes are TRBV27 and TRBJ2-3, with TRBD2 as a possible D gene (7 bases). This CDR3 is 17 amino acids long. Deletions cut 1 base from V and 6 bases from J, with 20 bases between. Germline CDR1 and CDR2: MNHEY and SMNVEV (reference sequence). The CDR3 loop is CASSLYSGVRGGDTQYF. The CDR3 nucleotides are TGTGCCAGCAGTTTATATTCAGGGGTGCGGGGAGGGGATACGCAGTATTTT.

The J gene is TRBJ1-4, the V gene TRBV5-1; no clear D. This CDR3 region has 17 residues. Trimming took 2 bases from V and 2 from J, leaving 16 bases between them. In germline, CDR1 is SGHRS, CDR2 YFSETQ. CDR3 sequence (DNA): TGCGCCAGCAGCTTCACCGGCGCAATAGCGACTAATGAAAAACTGTTTTTT. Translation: CASSFTGAIATNEKLFF.

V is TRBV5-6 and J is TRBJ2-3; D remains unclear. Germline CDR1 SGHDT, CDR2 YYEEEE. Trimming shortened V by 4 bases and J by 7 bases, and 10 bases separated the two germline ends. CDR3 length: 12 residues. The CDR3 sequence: CASSIFQYTQYF. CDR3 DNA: TGTGCCAGCAGCATCTTCCAGTATACGCAGTATTTT.

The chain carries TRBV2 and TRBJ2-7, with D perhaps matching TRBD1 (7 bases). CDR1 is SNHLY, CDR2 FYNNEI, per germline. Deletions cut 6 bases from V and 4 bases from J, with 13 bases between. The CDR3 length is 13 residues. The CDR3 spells CASSAGTAYEQYF. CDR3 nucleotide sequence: TGTGCCAGCAGCGCGGGGACAGCTTACGAGCAGTACTTC.

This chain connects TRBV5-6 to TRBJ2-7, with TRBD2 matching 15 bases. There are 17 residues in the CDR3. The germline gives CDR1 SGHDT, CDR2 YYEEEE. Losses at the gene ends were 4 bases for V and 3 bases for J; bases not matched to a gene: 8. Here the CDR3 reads CASSKGLAGGIGYEQYF. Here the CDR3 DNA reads TGTGCCAGCAGCAAGGGACTAGCGGGAGGAATAGGCTACGAGCAGTACTTC.

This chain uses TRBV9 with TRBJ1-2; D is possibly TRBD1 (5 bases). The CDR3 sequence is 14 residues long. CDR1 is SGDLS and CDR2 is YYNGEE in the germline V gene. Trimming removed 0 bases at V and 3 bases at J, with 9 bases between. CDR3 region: CASSVAGAHYGYTF. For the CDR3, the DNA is TGTGCCAGCAGCGTAGCTGGGGCCCACTATGGCTACACCTTC.

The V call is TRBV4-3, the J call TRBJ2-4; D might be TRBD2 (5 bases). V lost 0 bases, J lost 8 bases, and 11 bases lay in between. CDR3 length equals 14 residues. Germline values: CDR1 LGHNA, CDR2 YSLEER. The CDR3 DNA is TGCGCCAGCAGCCAAGATGGACTCGAGGACATTCAGTACTTC. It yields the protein CASSQDGLEDIQYF.

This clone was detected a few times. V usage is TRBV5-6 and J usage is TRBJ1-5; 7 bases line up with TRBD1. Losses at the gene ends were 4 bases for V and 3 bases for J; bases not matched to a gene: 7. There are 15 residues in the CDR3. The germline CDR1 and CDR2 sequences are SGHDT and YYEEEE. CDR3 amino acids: CASSGRGTFNQPQHF. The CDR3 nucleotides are TGTGCCAGCAGCGGCAGGGGGACCTTCAATCAGCCCCAGCATTTT.

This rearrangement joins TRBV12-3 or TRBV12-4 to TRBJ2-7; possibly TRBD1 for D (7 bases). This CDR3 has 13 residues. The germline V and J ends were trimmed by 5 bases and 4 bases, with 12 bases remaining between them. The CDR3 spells CASSPPGGYEQYF. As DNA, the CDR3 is TGTGCCAGCAGTCCCCCAGGGGGGTACGAGCAGTACTTC.

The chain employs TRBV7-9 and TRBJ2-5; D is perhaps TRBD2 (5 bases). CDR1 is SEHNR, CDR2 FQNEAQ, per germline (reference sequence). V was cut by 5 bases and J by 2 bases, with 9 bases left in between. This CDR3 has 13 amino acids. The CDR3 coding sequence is TGTGCCAGCAGCCCCGAGGGACAAGAGACCCAGTACTTC. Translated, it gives CASSPEGQETQYF.

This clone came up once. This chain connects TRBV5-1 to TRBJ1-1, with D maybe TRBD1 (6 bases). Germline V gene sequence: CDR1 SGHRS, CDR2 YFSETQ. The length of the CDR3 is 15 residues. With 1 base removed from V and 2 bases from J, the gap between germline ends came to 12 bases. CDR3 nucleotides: TGCGCCAGCAGCTTGTGGCAGGGGATTAACACTGAAGCTTTCTTT. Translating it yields CASSLWQGINTEAFF. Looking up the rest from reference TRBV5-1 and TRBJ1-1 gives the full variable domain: KAGVTQTPRYLIKTRGQQVTLSCSPISGHRSVSWYQQTPGQGLQFLFEYFSETQRNKGNFPGRFSGRQFSNSRSEMNVSTLELGDSALYLCASSLWQGINTEAFFGQGTRLTVV.

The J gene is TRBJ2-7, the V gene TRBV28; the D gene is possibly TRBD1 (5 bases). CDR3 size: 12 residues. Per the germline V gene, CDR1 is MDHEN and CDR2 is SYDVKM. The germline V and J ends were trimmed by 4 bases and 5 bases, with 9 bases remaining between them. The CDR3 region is CASSWTLHEQYF. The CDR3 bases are TGTGCCAGCAGTTGGACACTTCACGAGCAGTACTTC.

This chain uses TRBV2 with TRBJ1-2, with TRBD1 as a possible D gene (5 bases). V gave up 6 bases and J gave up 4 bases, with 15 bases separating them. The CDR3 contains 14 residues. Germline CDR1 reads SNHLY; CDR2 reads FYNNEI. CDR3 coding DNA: TGTGCCAGCAGCCCCTCGGGGGTGATCTATGGCTACACCTTC. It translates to CASSPSGVIYGYTF.

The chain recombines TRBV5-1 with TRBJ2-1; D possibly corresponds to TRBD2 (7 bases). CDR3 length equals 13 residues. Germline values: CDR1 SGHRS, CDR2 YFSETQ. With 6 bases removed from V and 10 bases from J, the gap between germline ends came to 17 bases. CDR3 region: CASNLGGAGEQFF. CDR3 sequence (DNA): TGCGCCAGCAACCTGGGGGGGGCTGGAGAGCAGTTCTTC.

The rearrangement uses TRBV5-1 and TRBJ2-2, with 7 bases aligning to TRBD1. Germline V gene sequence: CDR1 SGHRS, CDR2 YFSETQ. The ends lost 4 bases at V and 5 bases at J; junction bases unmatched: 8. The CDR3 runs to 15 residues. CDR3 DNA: TGCGCCAGCAGCAAAACAGGGGCAGGGACCGGGGAGCTGTTTTTT. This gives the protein CASSKTGAGTGELFF. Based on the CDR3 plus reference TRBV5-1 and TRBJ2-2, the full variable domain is KAGVTQTPRYLIKTRGQQVTLSCSPISGHRSVSWYQQTPGQGLQFLFEYFSETQRNKGNFPGRFSGRQFSNSRSEMNVSTLELGDSALYLCASSKTGAGTGELFFGEGSRLTVL.

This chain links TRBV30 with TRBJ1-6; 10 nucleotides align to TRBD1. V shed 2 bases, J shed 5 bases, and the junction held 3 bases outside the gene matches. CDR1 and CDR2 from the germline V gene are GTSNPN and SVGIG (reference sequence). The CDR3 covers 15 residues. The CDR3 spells CAWSSDRGHNSPLHF. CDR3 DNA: TGTGCCTGGAGTAGTGACAGGGGGCATAATTCACCCCTCCACTTT.

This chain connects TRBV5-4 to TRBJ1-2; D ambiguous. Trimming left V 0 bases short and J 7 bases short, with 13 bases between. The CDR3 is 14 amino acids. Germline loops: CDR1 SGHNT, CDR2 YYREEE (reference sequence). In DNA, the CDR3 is TGTGCCAGCAGCTTGGAGCTAAATGCGGGTGGCTACACCTTC. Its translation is CASSLELNAGGYTF. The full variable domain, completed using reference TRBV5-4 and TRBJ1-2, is ETGVTQSPTHLIKTRGQQVTLRCSSQSGHNTVSWYQQALGQGPQFIFQYYREEENGRGNFPPRFSGLQFPNYSSELNVNALELDDSALYLCASSLELNAGGYTFGSGTRLTVV.

The CDR3 sequence: CAWSAGEGHTEAFF. The CDR3 bases are TGTGCCTGGAGTGCAGGGGAAGGGCACACTGAAGCTTTCTTT. This rearrangement joins TRBV30 to TRBJ1-1; the D gene is possibly TRBD1 (6 bases). CDR1 is GTSNPN, CDR2 SVGIG, per germline (reference sequence). V was trimmed by 1 base and J by 3 bases, leaving 12 bases between them. This CDR3 is 14 amino acids long.